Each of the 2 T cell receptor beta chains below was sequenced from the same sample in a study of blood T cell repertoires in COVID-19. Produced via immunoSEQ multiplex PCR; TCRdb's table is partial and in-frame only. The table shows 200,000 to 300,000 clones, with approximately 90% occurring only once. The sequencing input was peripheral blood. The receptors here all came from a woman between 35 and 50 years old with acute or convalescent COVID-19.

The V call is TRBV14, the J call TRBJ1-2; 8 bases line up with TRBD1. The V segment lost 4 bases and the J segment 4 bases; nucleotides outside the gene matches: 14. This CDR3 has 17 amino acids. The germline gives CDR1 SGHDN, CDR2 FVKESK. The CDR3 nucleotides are TGTGCCAGCAGCCGGTTACCGGGACAGGCTCATCCCTATGGCTACACCTTC. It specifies CASSRLPGQAHPYGYTF. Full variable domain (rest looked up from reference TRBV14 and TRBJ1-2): EAGVTQFPSHSVIEKGQTVTLRCDPISGHDNLYWYRRVMGKEIKFLLHFVKESKQDESGMPNNRFLAERTGGTYSTLKVQPAELEDSGVYFCASSRLPGQAHPYGYTFGSGTRLTVV.

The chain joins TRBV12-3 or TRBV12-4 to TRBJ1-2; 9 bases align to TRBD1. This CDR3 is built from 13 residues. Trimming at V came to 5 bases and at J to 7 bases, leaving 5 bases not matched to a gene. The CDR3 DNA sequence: TGTGCCAGCAGTCCTGGGACAGGGTTTGGCTACACCTTC. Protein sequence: CASSPGTGFGYTF.